This T cell receptor beta chain was captured in a study of shared clonotypes between healthy human individuals. Looking at the study overall: Each donor had three CD4 naive, three CD4 memory, two CD8 naive and one CD8 memory plate.

General study points: Donor clonotype sharing was expected to depend on sequencing depth. Generally, naive subsets (rather than memory subsets) showed larger estimated richness.

In the case of this clone: As yet, its antigen is unknown.

V lost 2 bases and J 5 bases, leaving 12 bases between the germline ends. Germline CDR1 and CDR2: MNHEY and SMNVEV (reference sequence). The CDR3 runs to 14 residues. Sorted-subset replicate PCR reactions were performed with about 200 ng DNA, corresponding to tens of thousands of T cell genomes. The data were produced by immunoSEQ multiplex PCR, yet TCRdb's version contains in-frame clones alone and is incomplete. The sample has approximately 720,000 clones; about 90% are singletons. Naive-designated CD8 cells lacked CD45RO, were positively enriched for CCR7, and omitted terminally differentiated effector memory CD45RA+ cells.

The sample consisted of naive CD8+ T cells sorted from blood. The J gene is TRBJ2-5, the V gene TRBV27; possibly TRBD1 or TRBD2 for D (5 bases each). The TCR sequence derives from a man aged 25 to 40 in good health. The CDR3 here is CASSLVGPAETQYF. The CDR3 coding sequence is TGTGCCAGCAGTTTAGTGGGACCCGCGGAGACCCAGTACTTC.